This T cell receptor beta chain comes out of a study of CD8 T cells in Susac syndrome. Study-wide results and limits: As the study acknowledged, the number of individuals in its TCR sequencing and HLA analysis was relatively small.

The sequenced target, TCR beta, came from blood CD8+ and CD4+ T cells. Negative isolation yielded CD4+ and CD8+ T cells, and FACS enriched TEMRA cells. Reverse transcription of about 0.5 to 1 ug RNA was carried out with random hexamers. By means of immunoSEQ multiplex PCR, TCR beta CDR3 spanning 54 Vbeta and 13 Jbeta underwent amplification. MiXCR, run by TCRdb on the immunoSEQ multiplex PCR reads, gives a single entry per CDR3 protein. The sample consists of roughly 400,000 distinct CDR3 sequences, 85% of them appearing once. Comment on this clonotype: Its antigen is unidentified.

The sequence came from a human donor with multiple sclerosis. Sequencing input: CD8+ T cells from PBMCs.

CDR3: CASSHDGLDNEQFF. CDR3 DNA sequence: TGTGCCAGCAGTCACGACGGGCTCGACAATGAGCAGTTCTTC. V usage is TRBV27 and J usage is TRBJ2-1; D is unresolved. This CDR3 spans 14 amino acids. The germline V and J ends were trimmed by 5 bases and 5 bases, with 13 bases remaining between them. The germline V gene has CDR1 MNHEY and CDR2 SMNVEV (reference sequence).